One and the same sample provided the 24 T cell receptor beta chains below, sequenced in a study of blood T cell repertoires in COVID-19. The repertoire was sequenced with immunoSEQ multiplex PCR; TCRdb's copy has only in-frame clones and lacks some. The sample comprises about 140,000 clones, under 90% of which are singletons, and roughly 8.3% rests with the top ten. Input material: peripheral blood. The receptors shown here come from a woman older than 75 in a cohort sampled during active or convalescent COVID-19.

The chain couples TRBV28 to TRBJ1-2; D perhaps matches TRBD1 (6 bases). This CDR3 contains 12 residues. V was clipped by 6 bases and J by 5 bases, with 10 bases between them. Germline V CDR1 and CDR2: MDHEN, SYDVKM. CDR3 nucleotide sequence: TGTGCCAGCAGCTCCGGACAGTATGGCTACACCTTC. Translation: CASSSGQYGYTF.

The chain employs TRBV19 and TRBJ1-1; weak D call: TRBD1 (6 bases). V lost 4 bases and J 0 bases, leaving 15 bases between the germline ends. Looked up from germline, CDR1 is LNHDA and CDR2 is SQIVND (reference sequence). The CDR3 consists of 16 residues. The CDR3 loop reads CASSKGRGGLNTEAFF. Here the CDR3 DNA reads TGTGCCAGTAGTAAAGGCAGGGGCGGTTTGAACACTGAAGCTTTCTTT.

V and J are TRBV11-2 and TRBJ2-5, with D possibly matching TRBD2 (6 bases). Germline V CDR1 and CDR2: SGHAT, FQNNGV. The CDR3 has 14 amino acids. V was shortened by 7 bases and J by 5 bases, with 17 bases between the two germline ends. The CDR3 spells CASTYSGDGETQYF. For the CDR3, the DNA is TGTGCCAGCACCTATTCGGGGGACGGGGAGACCCAGTACTTC.

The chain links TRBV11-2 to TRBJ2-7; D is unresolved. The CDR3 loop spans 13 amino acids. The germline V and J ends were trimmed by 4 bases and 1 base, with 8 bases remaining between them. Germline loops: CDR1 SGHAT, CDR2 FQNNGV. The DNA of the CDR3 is TGTGCCAGCAGCTGGGCCCCATCCTACGAGCAGTACGTC. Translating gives CASSWAPSYEQYV.

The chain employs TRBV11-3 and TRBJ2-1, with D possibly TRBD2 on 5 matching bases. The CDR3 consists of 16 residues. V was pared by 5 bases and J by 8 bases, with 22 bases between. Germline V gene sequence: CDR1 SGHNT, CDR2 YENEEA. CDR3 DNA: TGTGCCAGCAGCCTTTTATACCCCACTAGGATGGATGAGCAGTTCTTC. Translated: CASSLLYPTRMDEQFF. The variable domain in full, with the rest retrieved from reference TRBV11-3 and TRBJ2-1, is EAGVVQSPRYKIIEKKQPVAFWCNPISGHNTLYWYLQNLGQGPELLIRYENEEAVDDSQLPKDRFSAERLKGVDSTLKIQPAELGDSAVYLCASSLLYPTRMDEQFFGPGTRLTVL.

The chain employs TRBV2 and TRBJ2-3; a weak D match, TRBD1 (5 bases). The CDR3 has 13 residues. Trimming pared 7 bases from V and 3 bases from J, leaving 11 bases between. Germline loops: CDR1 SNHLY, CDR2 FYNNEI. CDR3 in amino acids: CASIGRVTDTQYF. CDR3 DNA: TGTGCCAGCATAGGCAGGGTAACAGATACGCAGTATTTT.

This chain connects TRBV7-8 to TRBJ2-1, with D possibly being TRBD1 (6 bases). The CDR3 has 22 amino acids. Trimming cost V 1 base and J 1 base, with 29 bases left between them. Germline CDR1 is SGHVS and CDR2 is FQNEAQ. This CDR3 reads CASSLERGRQGPTHLSYNEQFF. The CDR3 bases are TGTGCCAGCAGCTTAGAAAGGGGGAGACAAGGGCCGACGCATCTATCCTACAATGAGCAGTTCTTC. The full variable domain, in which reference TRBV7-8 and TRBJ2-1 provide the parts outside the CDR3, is GAGVSQSPRYKVAKRGQDVALRCDPISGHVSLFWYQQALGQGPEFLTYFQNEAQLDKSGLPSDRFFAERPEGSVSTLKIQRTQQEDSAVYLCASSLERGRQGPTHLSYNEQFFGPGTRLTVL.

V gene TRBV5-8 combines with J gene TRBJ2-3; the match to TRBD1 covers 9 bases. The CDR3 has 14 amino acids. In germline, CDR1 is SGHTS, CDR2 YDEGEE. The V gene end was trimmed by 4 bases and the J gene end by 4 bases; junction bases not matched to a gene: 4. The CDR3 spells CASSPGQGSDTQYF. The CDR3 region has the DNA TGTGCCAGCAGCCCGGGACAGGGATCAGATACGCAGTATTTT.

The CDR3 spells CASSVDARTANTGELFF. In DNA form, the CDR3 reads TGTGCCAGCAGCGTAGACGCGAGGACAGCTAACACCGGGGAGCTGTTTTTT. V and J are TRBV9 and TRBJ2-2; the D gene is possibly TRBD1 (6 bases). The CDR3 has 17 amino acids. V lost 0 bases to trimming and J lost 2 bases, with 14 bases between them. Germline loops: CDR1 SGDLS, CDR2 YYNGEE.

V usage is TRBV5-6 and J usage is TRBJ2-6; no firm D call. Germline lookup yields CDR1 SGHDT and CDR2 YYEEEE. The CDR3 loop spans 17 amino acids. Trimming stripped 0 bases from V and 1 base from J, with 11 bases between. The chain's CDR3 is CASSLGHYNSGANVLTF. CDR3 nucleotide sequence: TGTGCCAGCAGCTTGGGGCACTACAATTCTGGGGCCAACGTCCTGACTTTC.

The CDR3 region has the DNA TGTGCCAGCAGACACACCGGGACAGGGGGCAATACGCAGTATTTT. Amino acids: CASRHTGTGGNTQYF. V usage is TRBV27 and J usage is TRBJ2-3; the match to TRBD1 covers 12 bases. This CDR3 has 15 residues. Germline V lookup: CDR1 MNHEY, CDR2 SMNVEV (reference sequence). The trim removed 6 bases at V and 7 bases at J, leaving 8 bases unmatched.

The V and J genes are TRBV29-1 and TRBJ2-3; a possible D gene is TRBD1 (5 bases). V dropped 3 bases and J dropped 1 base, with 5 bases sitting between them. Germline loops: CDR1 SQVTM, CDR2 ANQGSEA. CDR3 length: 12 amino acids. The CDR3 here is CSVDRGTDTQYF. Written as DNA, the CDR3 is TGCAGCGTTGACAGGGGCACAGATACGCAGTATTTT.

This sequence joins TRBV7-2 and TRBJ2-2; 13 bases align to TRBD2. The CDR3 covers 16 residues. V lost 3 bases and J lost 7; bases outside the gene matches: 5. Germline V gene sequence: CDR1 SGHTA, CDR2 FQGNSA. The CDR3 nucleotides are TGTGCCAGCAGCTTCACTAGCGGGGGGGCTAACGGGGAGCTGTTTTTT. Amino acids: CASSFTSGGANGELFF.

The DNA of the CDR3 is TGTGCCAGCAGCCTACTTTTGGAGGCTGAAGCTTTCTTT. It translates to CASSLLLEAEAFF. The V call is TRBV6-2 or TRBV6-3, the J call TRBJ1-1; D is unresolved. The CDR3 is 13 residues long. The ends were cut back, 6 bases at V and 6 bases at J, with 14 bases in the middle. In germline, CDR1 is MNHEY, CDR2 SVGEGT.

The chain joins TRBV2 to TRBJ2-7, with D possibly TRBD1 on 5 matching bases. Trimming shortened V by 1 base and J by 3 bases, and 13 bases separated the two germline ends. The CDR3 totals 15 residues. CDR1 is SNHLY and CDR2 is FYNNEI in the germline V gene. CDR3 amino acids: CASSEVRDRVYEQYF. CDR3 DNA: TGTGCCAGCAGTGAAGTACGAGACAGAGTCTACGAGCAGTACTTC.

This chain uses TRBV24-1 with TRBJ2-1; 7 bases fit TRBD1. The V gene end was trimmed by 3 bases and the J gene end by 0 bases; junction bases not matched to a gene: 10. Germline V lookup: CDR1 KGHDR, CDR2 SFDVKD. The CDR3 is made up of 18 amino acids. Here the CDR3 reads CATSDTTGAVSSYNEQFF. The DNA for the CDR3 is TGTGCCACCAGTGATACAACAGGGGCCGTAAGCTCCTACAATGAGCAGTTCTTC.

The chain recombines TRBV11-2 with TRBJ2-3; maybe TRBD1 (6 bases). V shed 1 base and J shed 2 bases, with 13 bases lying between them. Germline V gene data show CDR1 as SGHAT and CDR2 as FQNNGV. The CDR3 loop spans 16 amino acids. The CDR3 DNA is TGTGCCAGCAGCTTAGCTGGGGGCCCCTCCACAGATACGCAGTATTTT. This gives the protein CASSLAGGPSTDTQYF.

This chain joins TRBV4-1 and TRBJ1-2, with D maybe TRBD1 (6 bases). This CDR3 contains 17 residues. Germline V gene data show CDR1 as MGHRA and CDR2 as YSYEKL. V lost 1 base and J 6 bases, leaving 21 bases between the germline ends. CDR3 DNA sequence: TGCGCCAGCAGCCAAGCTTCGTCGTGGACAGACAGGCATGGCTACACCTTC. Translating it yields CASSQASSWTDRHGYTF.

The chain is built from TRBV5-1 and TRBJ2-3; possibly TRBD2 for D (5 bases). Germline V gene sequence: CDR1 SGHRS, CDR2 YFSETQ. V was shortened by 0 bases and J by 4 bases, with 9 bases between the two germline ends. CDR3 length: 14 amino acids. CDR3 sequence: CASSLGGSADTQYF. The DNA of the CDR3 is TGCGCCAGCAGCTTGGGAGGGTCCGCAGATACGCAGTATTTT.

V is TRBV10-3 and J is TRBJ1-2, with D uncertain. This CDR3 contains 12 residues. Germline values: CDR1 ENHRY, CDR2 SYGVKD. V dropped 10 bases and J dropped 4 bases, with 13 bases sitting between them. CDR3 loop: CATSSTLYGYTF. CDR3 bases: TGTGCCACTTCATCGACTCTCTATGGCTACACCTTC.

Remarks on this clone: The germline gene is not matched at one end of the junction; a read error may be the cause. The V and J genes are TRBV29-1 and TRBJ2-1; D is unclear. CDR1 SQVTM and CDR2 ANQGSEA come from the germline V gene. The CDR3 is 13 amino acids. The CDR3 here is CSVESYSNNEQFF. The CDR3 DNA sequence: TGCAGCGTTGAAAGTTACTCCAACAATGAGCAGTTCTTC.

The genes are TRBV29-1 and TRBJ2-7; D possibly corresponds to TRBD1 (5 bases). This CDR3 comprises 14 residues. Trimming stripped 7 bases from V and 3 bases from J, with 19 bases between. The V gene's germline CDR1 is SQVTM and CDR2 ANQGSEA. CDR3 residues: CSASQESVGYEQYF. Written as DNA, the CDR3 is TGCAGCGCCTCACAGGAATCCGTGGGCTACGAGCAGTACTTC.

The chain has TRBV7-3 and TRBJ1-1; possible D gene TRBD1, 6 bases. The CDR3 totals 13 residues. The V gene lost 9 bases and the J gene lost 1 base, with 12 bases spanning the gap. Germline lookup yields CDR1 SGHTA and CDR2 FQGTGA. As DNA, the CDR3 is TGTGCCAGTAGCCGAGGGGGGAACACTGAAGCTTTCTTT. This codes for CASSRGGNTEAFF.

CDR3 nucleotide sequence: TGTGCCAGTAGTATAGATCCTATTTATATCGACAGGGGTAATTCACCCCTCCACTTT. Encoded protein: CASSIDPIYIDRGNSPLHF. The J gene is TRBJ1-6, the V gene TRBV19; 8 bases map to TRBD1. The germline V gene has CDR1 LNHDA and CDR2 SQIVND (reference sequence). Losses at the gene ends were 0 bases for V and 6 bases for J; bases not matched to a gene: 13. The CDR3 length is 19 residues.